The clone carrying this T cell receptor (beta chain) was counted between two and nine times. The antigen is undetermined. This specimen comes from a study of identical twins. The CDR3 totals 14 residues. The V and J ends lost 6 bases and 3 bases, in that order; junction bases with no gene match: 5. CDR1 is MNHEY and CDR2 is SVGAGI in the germline V gene. Unique molecular identifiers were present on the cDNA, and a universal primer site came from template switching. In TCRdb, the 5' RACE reads were re-called with MiXCR into one record per CDR3 protein. The repertoire holds 1.5 million to 2 million distinct CDR3 sequences, with less than 35% as singletons. Everyone who gave samples was a healthy Caucasian. Findings of the study overall: Zero-insertion analyses were open to partial confounding by invariant MAIT and iNKT cells.

The V gene is TRBV6-5, the J gene TRBJ1-2; 9 positions match TRBD1. This receptor was identified in a newborn girl in good health. Sequencing was carried out using cord blood. The CDR3 region has the DNA TGTGCCAGCAGCCACCGGGACAGGGACTATGGCTACACCTTC. This sequence encodes CASSHRDRDYGYTF.